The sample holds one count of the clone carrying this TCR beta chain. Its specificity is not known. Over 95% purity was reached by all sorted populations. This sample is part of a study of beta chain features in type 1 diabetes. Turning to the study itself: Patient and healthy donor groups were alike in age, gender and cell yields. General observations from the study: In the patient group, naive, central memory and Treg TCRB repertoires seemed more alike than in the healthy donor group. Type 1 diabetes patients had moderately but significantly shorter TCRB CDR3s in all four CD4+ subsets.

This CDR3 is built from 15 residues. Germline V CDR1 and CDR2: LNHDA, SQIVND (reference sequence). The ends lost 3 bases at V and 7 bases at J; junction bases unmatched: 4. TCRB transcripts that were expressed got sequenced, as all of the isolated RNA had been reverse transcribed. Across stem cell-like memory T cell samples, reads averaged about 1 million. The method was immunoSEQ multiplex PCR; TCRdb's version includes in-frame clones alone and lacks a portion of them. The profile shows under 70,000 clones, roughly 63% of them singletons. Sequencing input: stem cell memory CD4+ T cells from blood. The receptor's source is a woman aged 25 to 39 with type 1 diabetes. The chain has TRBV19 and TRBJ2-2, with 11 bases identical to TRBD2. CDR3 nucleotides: TGTGCCAGTAGTATTCTAGCGGGAGGCGGCGGGGAGCTGTTTTTT. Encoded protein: CASSILAGGGGELFF.